This TCR beta chain was captured by sequencing in a study of blood T cell repertoires in COVID-19. Across the study: Sites across the United States, Italy and Spain contributed samples from acute and convalescent COVID-19.

In the study's own analysis: Reference gene primer amplification yielded estimated nucleated cell counts. Using immunoSEQ multiplex PCR, the repertoire was profiled, and TCRdb retains in-frame clones only, with some absent. V, J and clone size derive from that table, while D and trimming were established from the DNA sequence. This table has 55,000 to 80,000 clones, around 84% appearing once. This CDR3 spans 15 amino acids. Trimming removed 4 bases at V and 0 bases at J, with 13 bases between. Germline lookup yields CDR1 GTSNPN and CDR2 SVGIG (reference sequence). This chain connects TRBV30 to TRBJ1-3; weak D call: TRBD1 (6 bases). This clonotype originated in a woman in her seventies with acute or convalescent COVID-19. The sample comprised peripheral blood. CDR3 bases: TGTGCCTGGAATGAGGGGGTGAGCTCTGGAAACACCATATATTTT. Encoded protein: CAWNEGVSSGNTIYF.